Presented here are 17 T cell receptor beta chains from one specimen sequenced in a study of T cell responses to AZD1222 COVID-19 vaccine. Repertoires were generated with immunoSEQ multiplex PCR, while TCRdb's copy carries only in-frame clones and drops some. Of more than 150,000 clones listed, 75% to 90% are singletons. The sample consisted of peripheral blood, taken on day 0 of MenACWY control vaccination. The receptors shown here come from an adult in good health.

The chain is built from TRBV18 and TRBJ2-2, with unresolved D. This CDR3 has 13 amino acids. V was trimmed by 3 bases and J by 3 bases, leaving 5 bases between them. The V gene's germline CDR1 is KGHSH and CDR2 LQKENI. CDR3 sequence reads: CASSPRDTGELFF. The CDR3 DNA sequence: TGTGCCAGCTCACCTAGGGACACCGGGGAGCTGTTTTTT.

The gene calls are TRBV6-5 and TRBJ1-4, with D tentatively TRBD1 (6 bases). CDR1 is MNHEY, CDR2 SVGAGI, per germline. The germline V and J ends were trimmed by 6 bases and 5 bases, with 16 bases remaining between them. The CDR3 totals 15 residues. This CDR3 reads CASRGGQIINEKLFF. CDR3 coding DNA: TGTGCCAGCAGGGGAGGACAGATAATAAATGAAAAACTGTTTTTT.

The chain recombines TRBV27 with TRBJ2-7; the D is unclear. Trimming pared 8 bases from V and 5 bases from J, leaving 13 bases between. Germline-derived CDR1 and CDR2 are MNHEY and SMNVEV (reference sequence). The CDR3 totals 12 residues. The CDR3 bases are TGTGCCAGCGGACCAAGGGAAAACGAGCAGTACTTC. Translated, it gives CASGPRENEQYF.

The chain employs TRBV5-1 and TRBJ1-3; D is undetermined. CDR3 length equals 17 residues. The germline V and J ends were trimmed by 0 bases and 4 bases, with 17 bases remaining between them. Per the germline V gene, CDR1 is SGHRS and CDR2 is YFSETQ. CDR3 loop: CASSLGRTQVAGNTIYF. The DNA of the CDR3 is TGCGCCAGCAGCTTGGGGAGGACCCAGGTCGCAGGAAACACCATATATTTT.

In its sample, this clone was seen a few times. The chain recombines TRBV7-9 with TRBJ1-2; a possible D gene is TRBD1 (6 bases). Germline assignment: CDR1 SEHNR and CDR2 FQNEAQ (reference sequence). The V end lost 1 base, the J end lost 1 base, and 13 bases lay between the germline ends. The CDR3 contains 16 residues. This CDR3 is CASSLVSGTLNYGYTF. The CDR3 bases are TGTGCCAGCAGCTTAGTTTCAGGGACACTTAACTATGGCTACACCTTC.

This chain links TRBV19 with TRBJ2-5, with 8 bases that match TRBD2. V dropped 8 bases and J dropped 5; count of bases not matched to a gene: 4. There are 12 residues in the CDR3. Per germline, CDR1 LNHDA and CDR2 SQIVND (reference sequence). The CDR3 loop reads CASGPSGETQYF. The DNA of the CDR3 is TGTGCCAGTGGACCTAGCGGGGAGACCCAGTACTTC.

The chain employs TRBV4-2 and TRBJ2-3; 11 positions match TRBD2. Trimming at V came to 2 bases and at J to 4 bases, leaving 17 bases not matched to a gene. CDR3 length: 20 residues. Per germline, CDR1 LGHNA and CDR2 YNFKEQ. CDR3 nucleotides: TGTGCCAGCAGCCAATTGCCGGGACTAGCGGCCTCTTTGGGCCCAGATACGCAGTATTTT. The encoded protein is CASSQLPGLAASLGPDTQYF.

This clone was detected once. The V call is TRBV14, the J call TRBJ1-2; tentatively, D is TRBD1 (6 bases). Trimming removed 3 bases from V and 6 bases from J, with 14 bases in between. The CDR3 is made up of 14 amino acids. Germline V gene lookup returns CDR1 SGHDN and CDR2 FVKESK. In DNA, the CDR3 is TGTGCCAGCAGCCAGTACACAGGGTCGCATGGCTACACCTTC. Protein: CASSQYTGSHGYTF.

In its sample, this clone was seen once. The rearrangement links TRBV28 to TRBJ2-7; perhaps TRBD1 as D (6 bases). Germline V gene data show CDR1 as MDHEN and CDR2 as SYDVKM. V shed 7 bases and J shed 9 bases, with 16 bases lying between them. The CDR3 covers 12 residues. In nucleotides, the CDR3 is TGTGCCAGCACCTTAAAGGGGGTCCCGCAGTACTTC. Translated: CASTLKGVPQYF.

This clone was found once. The J gene is TRBJ2-7, the V gene TRBV3-1 (or the pseudogene TRBV3-2), with 8 bases fitting TRBD1. This CDR3 is built from 14 residues. The V gene's germline CDR1 is LGHDT and CDR2 YNNKEL (reference sequence). V shed 4 bases and J 3 bases; nucleotides not matched to a gene: 5. CDR3 amino acids: CASSRPDRVYEQYF. The DNA for the CDR3 is TGTGCCAGCAGCCGCCCGGACAGGGTCTACGAGCAGTACTTC.

The chain couples TRBV9 to TRBJ2-1; D perhaps matches TRBD2 (6 bases). CDR3 size: 18 residues. Germline V gene sequence: CDR1 SGDLS, CDR2 YYNGEE. Deletions cut 0 bases from V and 3 bases from J, with 19 bases between. CDR3 residues: CASSVEHGRRISYNEQFF. In DNA, the CDR3 is TGTGCCAGCAGCGTAGAGCATGGGAGGAGGATTAGCTACAATGAGCAGTTCTTC.

The genes are TRBV5-1 and TRBJ2-6, with D possibly matching TRBD2 (5 bases). V dropped 2 bases and J dropped 0 bases, with 21 bases sitting between them. The CDR3 contains 20 residues. The germline gives CDR1 SGHRS, CDR2 YFSETQ. The CDR3 spells CASSFGILISQGSGANVLTF. The CDR3 DNA sequence: TGCGCCAGCAGCTTCGGGATTTTGATTTCTCAAGGCTCTGGGGCCAACGTCCTGACTTTC.

CDR3 bases: TGTGCCAGCAGCCAGGCCCCGACAGGACAAGAGACCCAGTACTTC. Its translation is CASSQAPTGQETQYF. The chain joins TRBV3-1 (or the pseudogene TRBV3-2) to TRBJ2-5; tentative D call: TRBD1 (6 bases). This CDR3 is 15 amino acids long. The V end lost 3 bases, the J end lost 2 bases, and 13 bases lay between the germline ends. Germline CDR1 is LGHDT and CDR2 is YNNKEL (reference sequence).

Comments on this clone: The same CDR3 is also encoded by other DNA sequences in this sample. The chain links TRBV5-1 to TRBJ1-1; TRBD1 might be the D (6 bases). V was cut by 5 bases and J by 3 bases, with 11 bases left in between. This CDR3 has 13 residues. Germline-derived CDR1 and CDR2 are SGHRS and YFSETQ. The CDR3 sequence is CASSGGADTEAFF. DNA for the CDR3: TGCGCCAGCAGTGGGGGCGCGGACACTGAAGCTTTCTTT.

The rearrangement uses TRBV30 and TRBJ1-4; TRBD1 might be the D (6 bases). Between the trimmed V and J ends, which lost 4 bases and 7 bases, there was a span of 13 bases. Germline CDR1 GTSNPN, CDR2 SVGIG (reference sequence). The CDR3 consists of 13 residues. The CDR3 reads CAWTPVGGEKLFF. CDR3 nucleotides: TGTGCCTGGACCCCCGTAGGGGGTGAAAAACTGTTTTTT.

The V gene is TRBV19, the J gene TRBJ2-3; unclear D gene. Trimming took off 1 base at V and 2 bases at J, with 7 bases between the two ends. The CDR3 is made up of 14 amino acids. Germline V gene sequence: CDR1 LNHDA, CDR2 SQIVND (reference sequence). The CDR3: CASSIVALTDTQYF. The CDR3 bases are TGTGCCAGTAGTATAGTCGCCCTCACAGATACGCAGTATTTT.

This clone has only a few counts. The chain uses TRBV30 and TRBJ1-1; a weak D match, TRBD1 (6 bases). Germline V gene sequence: CDR1 GTSNPN, CDR2 SVGIG (reference sequence). Trimming took off 2 bases at V and 0 bases at J, with 19 bases between the two ends. This CDR3 has 17 amino acids. This chain's CDR3 is CAWSSLSQGFMNTEAFF. The CDR3 bases are TGTGCCTGGAGTAGCCTCTCCCAGGGGTTCATGAACACTGAAGCTTTCTTT.